The 27 T cell receptor beta chains listed next were all sequenced from one sample in a study of T cells in Graves' hyperthyroidism and ophthalmopathy. Amplified TCR beta CDR3 regions came from RNA transcripts. Researchers ran a first-round RT-PCR on the TCR CDR3 using the HTBI primer set. MiXCR, run by TCRdb on the multiplex PCR reads, gives a single entry per CDR3 protein. This sample yields under 550,000 distinct CDR3 sequences, of which just under 20% are seen a single time; over 45% belongs to the top ten. The sample taken for sequencing was blood. Every receptor here comes from a man between 40 and 49 years old with Graves' ophthalmopathy.

This clonotype occurred many times. The rearrangement links TRBV5-1 to TRBJ2-2, with D tentatively TRBD1 (5 bases). The germline CDR1 and CDR2 sequences are SGHRS and YFSETQ. V gave up 6 bases and J gave up 0 bases, with 9 bases separating them. The CDR3 has 14 residues. CDR3 residues: CASKDNTNTGELFF. The CDR3 bases are TGCGCCAGCAAGGACAACACGAACACCGGGGAGCTGTTTTTT.

This clonotype was recorded a few times. This chain uses TRBV27 with TRBJ1-2, with D unclear. Trimming stripped 2 bases from V and 3 bases from J, with 10 bases between. This CDR3 spans 14 amino acids. Germline CDR1 MNHEY, CDR2 SMNVEV (reference sequence). In DNA form, the CDR3 reads TGTGCCAGCAGTTTAACGAGGGCGCACTATGGCTACACCTTC. This codes for CASSLTRAHYGYTF.

The gene calls are TRBV2 and TRBJ2-7, with D uncertain. The CDR3 sequence is 13 residues long. Trimming shortened V by 9 bases and J by 0 bases, and 12 bases separated the two germline ends. From germline, CDR1 is SNHLY and CDR2 FYNNEI. The CDR3 coding sequence is TGTGCCAGACCTCGAGCGTACTCCTACGAGCAGTACTTC. It is translated as CARPRAYSYEQYF.

The table lists this clonotype with many counts. The rearrangement uses TRBV6-1 and TRBJ2-7, with TRBD1 identical over 9 bases. The length of the CDR3 is 15 residues. Germline V gene sequence: CDR1 MNHNS, CDR2 SASEGT. Trimming cost V 2 bases and J 6 bases; bases outside gene matches: 8. In nucleotides, the CDR3 is TGTGCCAGCAGTGAACCGGGACAGGGTATAGGCGAGCAGTACTTC. Residues: CASSEPGQGIGEQYF.

This clonotype showed up just a few times. This chain uses TRBV6-1 with TRBJ1-2, with 7 bases aligning to TRBD1. CDR1 is MNHNS, CDR2 SASEGT, per germline. Trimming at V came to 8 bases and at J to 5 bases, leaving 8 bases not matched to a gene. The CDR3 runs 13 residues. CDR3 sequence: CASAPGQVYGYTF. CDR3 DNA: TGTGCCAGCGCACCCGGACAGGTTTATGGCTACACCTTC.

This clonotype was seen many times. The chain joins TRBV2 to TRBJ2-1; 9 bases are shared with TRBD2. CDR1 and CDR2 from the germline V gene are SNHLY and FYNNEI. The CDR3 totals 17 residues. Trimming cost V 9 bases and J 2 bases; bases outside gene matches: 14. The CDR3 DNA reads as TGTGCCAGGTTAGCGGGAGTAGGGGGTCCTCCCTACAATGAGCAGTTCTTC. Its translation: CARLAGVGGPPYNEQFF.

J is TRBJ2-3 and V is TRBV5-1; 8 nucleotides agree with TRBD2. This CDR3 is 15 amino acids long. Per the germline V gene, CDR1 is SGHRS and CDR2 is YFSETQ. The trim removed 4 bases at V and 3 bases at J, leaving 7 bases unmatched. CDR3: CASSTPGLETDTQYF. CDR3 DNA: TGCGCCAGCAGCACACCGGGACTAGAGACAGATACGCAGTATTTT.

This clonotype was counted ten times or more. This chain uses TRBV7-8 with TRBJ2-2; unclear D gene. CDR1 and CDR2 (germline): SGHVS, FQNEAQ. V lost 2 bases, J lost 6 bases, and 16 bases lay in between. This CDR3 is built from 16 residues. Written as DNA, the CDR3 is TGTGCCAGCAGCTTAACCCCCATTTATTTGCCCGGGGAGCTGTTTTTT. It is translated as CASSLTPIYLPGELFF. The variable domain in full, with the rest retrieved from reference TRBV7-8 and TRBJ2-2, is GAGVSQSPRYKVAKRGQDVALRCDPISGHVSLFWYQQALGQGPEFLTYFQNEAQLDKSGLPSDRFFAERPEGSVSTLKIQRTQQEDSAVYLCASSLTPIYLPGELFFGEGSRLTVL.

At least ten counts were recorded for this clonotype. This sequence joins TRBV11-1 and TRBJ1-2; 8 bases align to TRBD1. The germline CDR1 and CDR2 sequences are SGHAT and FQDESV (reference sequence). V was clipped by 5 bases and J by 8 bases; unmatched bases: 19. The CDR3 contains 17 residues. The CDR3 sequence: CASSLSAWTGKTYGYTF. For the CDR3, the DNA is TGTGCCAGCAGCCTCTCCGCCTGGACAGGGAAGACGTACGGCTACACCTTC.

This clonotype was detected once. The chain is built from TRBV19 and TRBJ2-2; D gene uncertain. Germline CDR1 and CDR2: LNHDA and SQIVND (reference sequence). The CDR3 has 13 residues. V was pared by 8 bases and J by 1 base, with 8 bases between. The CDR3 sequence is CASSSMNTGELFF. DNA of the CDR3: TGTGCCAGTTCCTCCATGAACACCGGGGAGCTGTTTTTT.

This chain uses TRBV30 with TRBJ2-6, with 9 bases aligning to TRBD2. There are 12 residues in the CDR3. CDR1 GTSNPN and CDR2 SVGIG come from the germline V gene (reference sequence). Trimming at V came to 1 base and at J to 12 bases, leaving 1 base not matched to a gene. The CDR3: CAWSARGGVLTF. The DNA of the CDR3 is TGTGCCTGGAGTGCGCGGGGGGGCGTCCTGACTTTC. Using reference TRBV30 and TRBJ2-6 for the parts outside the CDR3, the full variable domain is SQTIHQWPATLVQPVGSPLSLECTVEGTSNPNLYWYRQAAGRGLQLLFYSVGIGQISSEVPQNLSASRPQDRQFILSSKKLLLSDSGFYLCAWSARGGVLTFGAGSRLTVL.

The table lists this clonotype with many counts. The chain links TRBV2 to TRBJ1-1; D is uncertain. Trimming took off 6 bases at V and 0 bases at J, with 8 bases between the two ends. The CDR3 length is 13 residues. Looked up from germline, CDR1 is SNHLY and CDR2 is FYNNEI. The CDR3 DNA follows: TGTGCCAGCAGCTCGGATATGAACACTGAAGCTTTCTTT. Protein: CASSSDMNTEAFF.

On this clonotype: Possible read error: a much larger clone is one base away. The rearrangement joins TRBV27 to TRBJ2-5; D might be TRBD1 or TRBD2, each matching 6 bases. The CDR3 is 14 residues long. Germline CDR1 reads MNHEY; CDR2 reads SMNVEV (reference sequence). Trimming took off 10 bases at V and 2 bases at J, with 17 bases between the two ends. This CDR3 reads CATAAGGNQETQYF. For the CDR3, the DNA is TGTGCCACGGCCGCCGGGGGCAATCAAGAGACCCAGTACTTC.

The chain employs TRBV18 and TRBJ2-3; D uncertain. Between the trimmed V and J ends, which lost 1 base and 0 bases, there was a span of 8 bases. Germline loops: CDR1 KGHSH, CDR2 LQKENI. This CDR3 spans 15 amino acids. The CDR3 nucleotides read TGTGCCAGCTCACCACAGCTCTCTAGCACAGATACGCAGTATTTT. Encoded protein: CASSPQLSSTDTQYF.

This clonotype was detected ten times or more. The genes are TRBV6-2 or TRBV6-3 and TRBJ1-2; D not resolved. V was trimmed by 6 bases and J by 2 bases, leaving 4 bases between them. Per the germline V gene, CDR1 is MNHEY and CDR2 is SVGEGT. CDR3 length: 11 residues. The DNA of the CDR3 is TGTGCCAGCAGAAGCAACTATGGCTACACCTTC. Its protein is CASRSNYGYTF.

At least ten counts were recorded for this clonotype. The chain links TRBV9 to TRBJ1-1; D uncertain. Trimming took 3 bases from V and 4 from J, leaving 16 bases between them. In germline, CDR1 is SGDLS, CDR2 YYNGEE. This CDR3 contains 15 residues. Written as DNA, the CDR3 is TGTGCCAGCAGCGCGCCAGGCAGGTTAGGCACTGAAGCTTTCTTT. It codes for CASSAPGRLGTEAFF.

The chain uses TRBV7-9 and TRBJ2-2; possibly TRBD2 for D (5 bases). Germline CDR1 reads SEHNR; CDR2 reads FQNEAQ (reference sequence). This CDR3 is built from 14 residues. V was pared by 5 bases and J by 7 bases, with 14 bases between. The CDR3 region has the DNA TGTGCCAGCAGCCACGGAGGTAGGGTCGGGGAGCTGTTTTTT. It is translated as CASSHGGRVGELFF.

The genes are TRBV4-3 and TRBJ2-3; 9 bases are a match to TRBD2. V lost 2 bases to trimming and J lost 3 bases; unmatched junction nucleotides: 15. The CDR3 is 19 amino acids. CDR1 is LGHNA, CDR2 YSLEER, per germline. Here the CDR3 reads CASSQRPSNAGGLTDTQYF. Written as DNA, the CDR3 is TGCGCCAGCAGCCAACGTCCGAGCAACGCGGGAGGGCTTACAGATACGCAGTATTTT.

This clonotype was recorded many times. V is TRBV6-2 or TRBV6-3 and J is TRBJ2-1; D is perhaps TRBD1 or TRBD2 (5 bases each). CDR3 length: 17 amino acids. Germline assignment: CDR1 MNHEY and CDR2 SVGEGT. Trimming cost V 6 bases and J 1 base, with 19 bases left between them. The chain's CDR3 is CASSTLFRDGSYNEQFF. Written as DNA, the CDR3 is TGTGCCAGCAGCACCTTGTTCCGGGACGGATCCTACAATGAGCAGTTCTTC.

This clonotype was counted at least ten times. The chain employs TRBV30 and TRBJ2-5; D may be TRBD2 (5 bases). V shed 3 bases and J shed 2 bases, with 10 bases lying between them. The CDR3 runs 13 residues. CDR1 GTSNPN and CDR2 SVGIG come from the germline V gene (reference sequence). CDR3 coding DNA: TGTGCCTGGAGACCAGGAGGTCAAGAGACCCAGTACTTC. This codes for CAWRPGGQETQYF.

The V gene is TRBV6-2 or TRBV6-3, the J gene TRBJ2-7, with D perhaps TRBD1 or TRBD2 (5 bases each). The CDR3 sequence is 13 residues long. The ends were cut back, 6 bases at V and 4 bases at J, with 13 bases in the middle. Germline V gives CDR1 MNHEY, CDR2 SVGEGT. The CDR3 coding sequence is TGTGCCAGCAGCGGGGCACGTGGTTACGAGCAGTACTTC. Protein: CASSGARGYEQYF.

Only a few counts were recorded for this clonotype. This chain uses TRBV20-1 with TRBJ1-2, with TRBD1 as a possible D gene (5 bases). V lost 8 bases and J lost 4, with 20 bases in between. Germline CDR1 reads DFQATT; CDR2 reads SNEGSKA (reference sequence). CDR3 length equals 14 residues. This chain's CDR3 is CSSRGQSPLYGYTF. Written as DNA, the CDR3 is TGCAGTTCAAGGGGCCAGAGTCCTCTCTATGGCTACACCTTC.

The V gene is TRBV6-1, the J gene TRBJ2-6; D gene ambiguous. The V and J ends lost 7 bases and 0 bases respectively, with 13 bases between them. Germline CDR1 and CDR2: MNHNS and SASEGT. This CDR3 is built from 16 residues. CDR3 sequence: CASITGVFSGANVLTF. CDR3 nucleotide sequence: TGTGCCAGCATCACCGGCGTTTTCTCTGGGGCCAACGTCCTGACTTTC.

This clonotype was counted at least ten times. The V call is TRBV10-2, the J call TRBJ2-7; D unresolved. The CDR3 contains 11 residues. V lost 1 base and J 6 bases, leaving 4 bases between the germline ends. The germline gives CDR1 WSHSY, CDR2 SAAADI. The CDR3 DNA sequence: TGCGCCAGCAGTGAGTTAGGCGAGCAGTACTTC. As protein: CASSELGEQYF.

This clonotype showed up many times. The chain links TRBV30 to TRBJ1-6; D remains ambiguous. Germline values: CDR1 GTSNPN, CDR2 SVGIG (reference sequence). The CDR3 contains 13 residues. Trimming left V 4 bases short and J 0 bases short, with 4 bases between. This chain's CDR3 is CAWISSYNSPLHF. DNA of the CDR3: TGTGCCTGGATCAGCTCCTATAATTCACCCCTCCACTTT.

On this clonotype itself: Compared with germline, one end of the junction differs, possibly owing to a read error. The chain couples TRBV19 to TRBJ2-1; 16 positions match TRBD2. This CDR3 comprises 17 residues. Per the germline V gene, CDR1 is LNHDA and CDR2 is SQIVND (reference sequence). CDR3: CATSKGGLAGGKNEQFF. The CDR3 DNA follows: TGTGCCACTAGTAAGGGGGGACTAGCGGGGGGGAAGAATGAGCAGTTCTTC. The full variable domain, completed using reference TRBV19 and TRBJ2-1, is DGGITQSPKYLFRKEGQNVTLSCEQNLNHDAMYWYRQDPGQGLRLIYYSQIVNDFQKGDIAEGYSVSREKKESFPLTVTSAQKNPTAFYLCATSKGGLAGGKNEQFFGPGTRLTVL.

Many counts were recorded for this clonotype. This sequence joins TRBV6-1 and TRBJ2-1, with D possibly being TRBD2 (7 bases). The V end was cut by 7 bases, the J end by 5 bases, with 18 bases between. The CDR3 has 15 amino acids. Looked up from germline, CDR1 is MNHNS and CDR2 is SASEGT. Written as DNA, the CDR3 is TGTGCCAGCACTACCGGGGGGACAAAACACAATGAGCAGTTCTTC. Its translation is CASTTGGTKHNEQFF.